The T cell receptor beta chain under discussion was sequenced for a study of metastatic and nonmetastatic thyroid tumors. Study results and caveats: Versus benign nodules, malignant thyroid tumors reportedly had significantly higher TCR beta diversity, in blood and tumor.

Per the original methods: Clinicopathological groups supplied CDR3 differences that were used to build a distant-metastasis classifier for papillary thyroid cancer. With MiXCR, TCRdb called clones anew from the PCR reads. These V and J calls derive from TCRdb rather than the authors' analysis. The data show about 15,000 clones, around a third seen once. Thyroid surgery was preceded by no treatment in any patient. Germline lookup yields CDR1 DFQATT and CDR2 SNEGSKA (reference sequence). V trimming: 4 bases; J trimming: 2 bases; junction bases outside the gene matches: 13. The CDR3 sequence is 18 residues long. Regarding this clone: Its target is not known.

The sample comprised tumor tissue. This clonotype was obtained from a male donor with papillary thyroid cancer or a benign thyroid nodule (not recorded which). Some clones in this sample may be carry-over from other donors' samples. The chain is built from TRBV20-1 and TRBJ1-6; 8 bases are a match to TRBD1. This CDR3 reads CSAIRRTGGSTYNSPLHF. For the CDR3, the DNA is TGCAGTGCTATAAGGCGAACAGGGGGAAGCACCTATAATTCACCCCTCCACTTT.